The entry that follows covers one TCR beta chain sequence. Its antigen is not yet known. Base quality data are lacking; no much larger clone is found one base away. The immunoSEQ Assay, a bias-controlled multiplex PCR, was used to amplify TCRbeta CDR3 regions from genomic DNA. The authors' pipeline ran thus. The number of nucleated cells in each sample was estimated from the amplification of reference gene primers within the assay. To quantify the absolute abundance of each unique TCRbeta CDR3 rearrangement, sequence reads were collapsed and filtered. For each sample, productive Simpson clonality was calculated by taking the square root of Simpson's diversity index across productive rearrangements. TCRdb stores this immuneACCESS table with in-frame sequences only. Part of the clones is absent; in the studies checked, under half of the shortfall reflects unresolved V genes, and no reason is known for the rest. The DNA was the basis for D and trimming; V, J and clone size are from that table. For this sample the table gives 250,000 to 300,000 clones, of which roughly 85% were detected only once. The ten most abundant clones make up about 3% of the sample.

Collaborating institutions collected whole blood in K2EDTA tubes following their own protocols. For TCRbeta analysis, collaborator samples were shipped as frozen whole blood, as isolated PBMCs, or as DNA extracted from either sample type. This sample was taken from a study of blood T cell repertoires in COVID-19 (dated by TCRdb to about 2020). Regarding the complete study: The collaborator samples originated in the United States, Italy and Spain and spanned the acute and convalescent phases of COVID-19. The prospective study material was composed of cDNA or gDNA derived from T cells, B-cell-depleted T cells, or PBMCs. The dataset comprised deeply sampled blood TCRbeta repertoires from subjects exposed to, actively infected with, or recovered from COVID-19. The repertoires were released in a freely available public database meant as a resource for research on the immune response to SARS-CoV-2. Samples were obtained from the ongoing ImmuneRACE study (first 160 participants) and from over a thousand subjects provided by 6 global collaborators. Sample metadata almost always included a de-identified subject ID, COVID-19 status, age in years and sex. Where available, HLA class I and class II types were obtained from metadata supplied by the sample provider rather than from assay-based typing. General conclusions and limits of the study: The quantity of clinical and demographic metadata differed by source and by participant and was supplied without curation.

For CDR1 and CDR2, the germline V gene lists SNHLY and FYNNEI. The CDR3 runs 14 residues from the cysteine to the phenylalanine. The read is trimmed to its CDR3 DNA, 42 bases read in frame from base 1. A distance of 13 bases separates the germline ends of V and J, which lose 5 bases and 3 bases respectively. Recombination linked TRBV2 to TRBJ1-1, with the D gene call left open. What was sequenced was peripheral blood. The TCR sequence derives from a woman between 25 and 40 years old with active or convalescent COVID-19. The CDR3 has the sequence CASSQYSEDTEAFF. The bases are TGTGCCAGCAGTCAGTATTCCGAGGACACTGAAGCTTTCTTT.